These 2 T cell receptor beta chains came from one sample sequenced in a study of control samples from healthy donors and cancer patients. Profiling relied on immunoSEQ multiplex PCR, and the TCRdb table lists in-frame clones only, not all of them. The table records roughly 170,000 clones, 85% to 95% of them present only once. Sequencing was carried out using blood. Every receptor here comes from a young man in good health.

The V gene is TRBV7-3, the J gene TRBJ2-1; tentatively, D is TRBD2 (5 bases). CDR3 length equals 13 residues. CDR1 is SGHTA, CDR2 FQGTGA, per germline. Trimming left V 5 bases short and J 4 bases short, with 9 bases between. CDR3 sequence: CASSQTTYNEQFF. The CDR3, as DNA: TGTGCCAGCAGCCAGACTACATACAATGAGCAGTTCTTC.

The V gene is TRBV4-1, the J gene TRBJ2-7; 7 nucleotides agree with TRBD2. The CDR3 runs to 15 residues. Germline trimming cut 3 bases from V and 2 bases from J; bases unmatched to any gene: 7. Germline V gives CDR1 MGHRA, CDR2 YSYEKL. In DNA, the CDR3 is TGCGCCAGCAGCCAGGCTCCTAGCGGAACCTACGAGCAGTACTTC. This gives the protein CASSQAPSGTYEQYF.